This is a list of T cell receptor beta chains from one sample in a study of human CD8 memory T cell subsets. For each CDR3 protein, TCRdb gives one entry from its re-call of the 5' RACE reads, without DNA. This listing includes 5,000 to 6,500 distinct CDR3 sequences. The specimen was CD8+ T cells from PBMCs. These receptors originate from a human donor in good health. The CDR3 runs from the conserved cysteine through the conserved F or W. Size tells how often a clone was seen (once, few, many) or the class of an expanded clone, and some rows leave it out.

medium-sized,TRBV7-2,TRBJ2-3,CASSLGQGTDTQYF
medium-sized,TRBV25-1,TRBJ2-1,CASSLVTGGQFF
NA,TRBV5-1,TRBJ1-2,CASSLTRTGNYGYTF
NA,TRBV18,TRBJ1-1,CASSPLANTEAFF
NA,TRBV27,TRBJ2-1,CASSLPGVANEQFF
NA,TRBV5-4,TRBJ1-1,CASSLETAEAFF
NA,TRBV6-4,TRBJ2-3,CASSDSLGGGTDTQYF
NA,TRBV7-8,TRBJ2-1,CASSLGQGAYNEQFF
NA,TRBV2,TRBJ2-2,CASSTPTQGAAGELFF
NA,TRBV28,TRBJ2-3,CASSLSSGGGTDTQYF
NA,TRBV9,TRBJ1-2,CASSLDSSNYGYTF
NA,TRBV3-1,TRBJ2-6,CASSQGPGANVLTF
NA,TRBV29-1,TRBJ2-3,CSERHPGDNTDTQYF
NA,TRBV7-9,TRBJ2-3,CASSLGGGPQDTQYF
NA,TRBV2,TRBJ2-5,CASSESSGGAETQYF
NA,TRBV14,TRBJ2-5,CASRPQNQETQYF
NA,TRBV6-4,TRBJ2-3,CASSERGGTDTQYF
NA,TRBV4-1,TRBJ2-1,CASSQEGSGGTSSYNEQFF
medium-sized,TRBV28,TRBJ2-5,CASSPFTPEDQETQYF
NA,TRBV27,TRBJ2-4,CASSLRDNMYIQYF
medium-sized,TRBV12-3/TRBV12-4,TRBJ1-2,CASSLLDRVGYGYTF
NA,TRBV4-1,TRBJ2-1,CASSLEGTYNEQFF
medium-sized,TRBV19,TRBJ1-4,CASSNGGQGDEKLFF
medium-sized,TRBV5-1,TRBJ2-7,CASSLAGTSGGYEQYF
NA,TRBV19,TRBJ2-3,CASSILPVDTQYF
NA,TRBV19,TRBJ2-5,CASSIDVQETQYF
medium-sized,TRBV6-5,TRBJ1-2,CASSYLSGTDYLESDGYTF
NA,TRBV12-3/TRBV12-4,TRBJ1-2,CATVGAVDGYTF
NA,TRBV27,TRBJ2-2,CASSHTGELFF
NA,TRBV7-9,TRBJ2-7,CASSSTETGREQYF
medium-sized,TRBV7-4,TRBJ2-2,CASSPSWDGSNTGELFF
medium-sized,TRBV20-1,TRBJ2-5,CSARDDDEWREGETQYF
NA,TRBV27,TRBJ1-5,CASSLSGGEGYQPQHF
medium-sized,TRBV24-1,TRBJ2-3,CATSDTTGTSGPTDTQYF
NA,TRBV7-8,TRBJ2-5,CASSFGQGIQETQYF
NA,TRBV28,TRBJ2-7,CASSYLRTEAGEGEQYF
NA,TRBV18,TRBJ1-4,CASSPRVWGTTNEKLFF
NA,TRBV3-1,TRBJ1-5,CASSQDWGGNQPQHF
NA,TRBV7-8,TRBJ2-7,CASSLRDRNSYEQYF
NA,TRBV12-3/TRBV12-4,TRBJ2-3,CASSLDQGVTDTQYF
medium-sized,TRBV7-9,TRBJ1-2,CASSVGNYGYTF
NA,TRBV21-1,TRBJ1-2,CASSKARAGVNYGYTF
NA,TRBV29-1,TRBJ2-1,CSVDGDEGNEQFF
NA,TRBV11-2,TRBJ2-7,CASSERQGASYEQYF
NA,TRBV12-3/TRBV12-4,TRBJ2-5,CASSTRRGRETQYF
NA,TRBV27,TRBJ2-1,CASSPSLTLGPNEQFF
NA,TRBV5-4,TRBJ2-1,CASSSEDNEQFF
NA,TRBV27,TRBJ2-3,CASSFGLANTDTQYF
NA,TRBV27,TRBJ2-7,CASSTTGMVPGEQYF
medium-sized,TRBV5-1,TRBJ2-1,CASSSTGSYNEQFF
NA,TRBV12-3/TRBV12-4,TRBJ2-1,CASTLAWDSRF
NA,TRBV20-1,TRBJ2-1,CSAEGSSGSIGYNEQFF
NA,TRBV2,TRBJ1-4,CASSDLGAVSATNEKLFF
NA,TRBV27,TRBJ2-7,CASSLSGQKNYEQYF
NA,TRBV7-6,TRBJ2-5,CASSSRQGALGETQYF
NA,TRBV2,TRBJ2-5,CASSGGGTQYF
medium-sized,TRBV7-9,TRBJ2-1,CASSSLSGRAYNEQFF
medium-sized,TRBV7-8,TRBJ2-7,CASSPAGGRASYEQYF
NA,TRBV6-5,TRBJ2-3,CASSYSSPVERGADTDTQYF
NA,TRBV7-9,TRBJ1-4,CASSFPTEKLFF